Following are 5 T cell receptor beta chains from one sample sequenced in a study of CD8 T cells in ankylosing spondylitis. Regarding the study as a whole: Characteristic, it appeared, of ankylosing spondylitis blood was a TCR beta motif of fewer than 10 highly homologous variants.

Antigen specificity for these receptors is unknown. TCRdb fed the 5' RACE reads into MiXCR, producing one record per CDR3 protein. The top ten clones hold roughly a fifth of a sample with fewer than 750,000 distinct CDR3 sequences, 19% of them seen once. Sequenced material: blood, either unsorted or a sorted T cell fraction (not recorded which). The source of these receptors is a male donor with ankylosing spondylitis.

This clonotype was observed a handful of times. The chain couples TRBV20-1 to TRBJ2-7, with 9 bases aligning to TRBD2. Germline trimming cut 2 bases from V and 2 bases from J; bases unmatched to any gene: 7. The CDR3 length is 15 residues. The germline V gene has CDR1 DFQATT and CDR2 SNEGSKA (reference sequence). CDR3 amino acids: CSARPLAGRTYEQYF. CDR3 DNA sequence: TGCAGTGCTAGACCCCTAGCGGGACGAACCTACGAGCAGTACTTC.

The CDR3 nucleotides are TGTGCCAGCAGTTACGAGGGACGTCTGGACGCGGGGGGAAACACCATATATTTT. This codes for CASSYEGRLDAGGNTIYF. V and J are TRBV6-2 or TRBV6-3 and TRBJ1-3; maybe TRBD1 (5 bases). The ends were cut back, 2 bases at V and 4 bases at J, with 21 bases in the middle. Germline-derived CDR1 and CDR2 are MNHEY and SVGEGT. This CDR3 region has 18 residues.

This chain joins TRBV10-3 and TRBJ2-1; 7 bases align to TRBD2. Germline CDR1 ENHRY, CDR2 SYGVKD. Trimming took 4 bases from V and 0 from J; bases not matched to a gene: 6. This CDR3 contains 16 residues. For the CDR3, the DNA is TGTGCCATCAGTGGGGGCGAGCGGGACTCCTACAATGAGCAGTTCTTC. Translating gives CAISGGERDSYNEQFF.

This clonotype has more than one count but fewer than ten. The CDR3: CSGCSGGGLTDTQYF. CDR3 nucleotides: TGCAGCGGCTGCTCAGGGGGCGGGTTGACAGATACGCAGTATTTT. The J gene is TRBJ2-3, the V gene TRBV29-1, with 8 bases lining up with TRBD1. The V segment lost 7 bases and the J segment 3 bases; nucleotides outside the gene matches: 12. The CDR3 length is 15 residues. Germline loops: CDR1 SQVTM, CDR2 ANQGSEA.

There are a few counts of this clonotype. The rearrangement joins TRBV29-1 to TRBJ2-1; TRBD2 agrees at 9 bases. Germline V gene lookup returns CDR1 SQVTM and CDR2 ANQGSEA. The CDR3 is made up of 14 amino acids. V gave up 6 bases and J gave up 4 bases; unmatched junction bases: 7. CDR3 residues: CSVKSGRTYNEQFF. The CDR3 DNA reads as TGCAGCGTCAAGAGCGGGAGGACTTACAATGAGCAGTTCTTC.